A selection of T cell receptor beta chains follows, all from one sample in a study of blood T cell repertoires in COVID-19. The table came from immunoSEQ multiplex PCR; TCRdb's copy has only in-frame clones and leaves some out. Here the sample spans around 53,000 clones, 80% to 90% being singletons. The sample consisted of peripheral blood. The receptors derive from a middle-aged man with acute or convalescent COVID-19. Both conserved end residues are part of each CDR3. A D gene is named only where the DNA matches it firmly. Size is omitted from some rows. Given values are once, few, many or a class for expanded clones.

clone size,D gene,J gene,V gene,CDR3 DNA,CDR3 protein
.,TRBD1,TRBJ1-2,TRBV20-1,TGCAGTGCCCCGACAGGGAGTGGCTACACCTTC,CSAPTGSGYTF
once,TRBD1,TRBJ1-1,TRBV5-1,TGCGCCAGCAGCTTGGATCCGGGACAGGGTGAAGCTTTCTTT,CASSLDPGQGEAFF
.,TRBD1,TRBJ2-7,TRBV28,TGTGCCAGCAGTCTAACAGGGGTGGGCGAGCAGTACTTC,CASSLTGVGEQYF
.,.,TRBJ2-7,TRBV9,TGTGCCAGCAGCGTTTGGACAGATCCCCAGGAGCAGTACTTC,CASSVWTDPQEQYF
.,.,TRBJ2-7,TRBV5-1,TGCGCCAGCAGCTTGGACAGGACCAACTACGAGCAGTACTTC,CASSLDRTNYEQYF
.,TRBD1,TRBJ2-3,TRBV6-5,TGTGCCAGCAGTTACACTAAGGGGGCCCAAGATACGCAGTATTTT,CASSYTKGAQDTQYF
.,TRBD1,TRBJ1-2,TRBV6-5,TGTGCCAGCAGTTACGACAGGGCTAACTATGGCTACACCTTC,CASSYDRANYGYTF
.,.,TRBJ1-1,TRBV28,TGTGCCAGCAGTCTCATTGGACTACCCGCGGGGACTGAAGCTTTCTTT,CASSLIGLPAGTEAFF
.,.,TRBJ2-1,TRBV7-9,TGTGCCAGCAGCCTGGGAAGGGGCCGATACAATGAGCAGTTCTTC,CASSLGRGRYNEQFF
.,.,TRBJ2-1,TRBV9,TGTGCCAGCAGCGTAGGAGGCAGCGAGGATGAGCAGTTCTTC,CASSVGGSEDEQFF